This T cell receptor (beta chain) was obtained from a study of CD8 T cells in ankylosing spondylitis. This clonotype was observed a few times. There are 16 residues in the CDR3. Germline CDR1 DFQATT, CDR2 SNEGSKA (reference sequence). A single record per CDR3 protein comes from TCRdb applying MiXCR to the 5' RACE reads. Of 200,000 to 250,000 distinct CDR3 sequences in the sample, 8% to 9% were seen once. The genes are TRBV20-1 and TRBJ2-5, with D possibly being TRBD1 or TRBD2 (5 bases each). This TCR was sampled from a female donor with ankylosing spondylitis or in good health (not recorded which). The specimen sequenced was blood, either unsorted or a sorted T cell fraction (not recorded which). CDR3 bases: TGCTGTGGGGGAGTGCTCCCCATTGGGTCTATGGAGACCCAGTACTTC. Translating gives CCGGVLPIGSMETQYF.